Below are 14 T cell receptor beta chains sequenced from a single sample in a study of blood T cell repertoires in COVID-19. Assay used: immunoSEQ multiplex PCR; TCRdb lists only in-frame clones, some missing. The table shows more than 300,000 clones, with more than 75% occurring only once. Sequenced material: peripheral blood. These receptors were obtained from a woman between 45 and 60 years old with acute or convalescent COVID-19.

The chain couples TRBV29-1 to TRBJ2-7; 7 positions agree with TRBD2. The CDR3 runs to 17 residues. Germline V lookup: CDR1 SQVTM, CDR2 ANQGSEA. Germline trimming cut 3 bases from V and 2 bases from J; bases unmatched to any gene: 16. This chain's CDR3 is CSVEGVAGVFKTYEQYF. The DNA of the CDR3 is TGCAGCGTTGAGGGGGTAGCGGGCGTTTTCAAGACCTACGAGCAGTACTTC.

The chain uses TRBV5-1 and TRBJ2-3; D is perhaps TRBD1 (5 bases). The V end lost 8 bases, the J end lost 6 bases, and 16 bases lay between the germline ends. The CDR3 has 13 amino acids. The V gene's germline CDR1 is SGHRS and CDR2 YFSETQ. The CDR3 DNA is TGCGCCAGTATACCAGGGAACGGCGATACGCAGTATTTT. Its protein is CASIPGNGDTQYF.

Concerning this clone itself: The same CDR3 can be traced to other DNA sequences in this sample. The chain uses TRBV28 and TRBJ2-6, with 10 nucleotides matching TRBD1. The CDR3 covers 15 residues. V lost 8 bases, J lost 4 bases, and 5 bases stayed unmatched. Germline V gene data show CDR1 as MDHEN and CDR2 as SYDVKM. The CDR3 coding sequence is TGTGCCAGCCGGACAGGGGGTTCAGGGGCCAACGTCCTGACTTTC. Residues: CASRTGGSGANVLTF.

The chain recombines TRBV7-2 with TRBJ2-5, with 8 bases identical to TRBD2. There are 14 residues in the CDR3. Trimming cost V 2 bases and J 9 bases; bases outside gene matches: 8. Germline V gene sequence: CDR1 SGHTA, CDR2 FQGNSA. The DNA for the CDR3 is TGTGCCAGCAGCTTAATTAATACCGGGGGGGCCCAGTACTTC. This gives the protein CASSLINTGGAQYF.

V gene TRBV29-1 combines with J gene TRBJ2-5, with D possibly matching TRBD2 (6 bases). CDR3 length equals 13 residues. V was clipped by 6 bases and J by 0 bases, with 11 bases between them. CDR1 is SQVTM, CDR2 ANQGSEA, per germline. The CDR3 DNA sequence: TGCAGCGTGGGCGGGGCGTACCAAGAGACCCAGTACTTC. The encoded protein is CSVGGAYQETQYF.

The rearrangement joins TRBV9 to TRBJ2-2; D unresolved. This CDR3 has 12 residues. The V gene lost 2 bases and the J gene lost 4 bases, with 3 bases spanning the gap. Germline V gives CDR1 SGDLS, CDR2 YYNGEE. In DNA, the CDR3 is TGTGCCAGCAGCGTTATCACCGGGGAGCTGTTTTTT. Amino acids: CASSVITGELFF.

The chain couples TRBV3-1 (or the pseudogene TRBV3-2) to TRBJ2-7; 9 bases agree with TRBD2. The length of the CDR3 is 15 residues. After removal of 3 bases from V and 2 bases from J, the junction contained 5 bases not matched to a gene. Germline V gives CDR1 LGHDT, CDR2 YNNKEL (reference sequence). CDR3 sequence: CASSHALAGTYEQYF. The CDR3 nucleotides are TGTGCCAGCAGCCACGCACTAGCGGGTACCTACGAGCAGTACTTC.

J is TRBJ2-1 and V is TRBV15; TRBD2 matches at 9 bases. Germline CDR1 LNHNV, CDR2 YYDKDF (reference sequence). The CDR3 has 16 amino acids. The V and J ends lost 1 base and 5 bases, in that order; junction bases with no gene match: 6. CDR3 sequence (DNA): TGTGCCACCAGCAGAGCGGGAGAGCGGGAGGACAATGAGCAGTTCTTC. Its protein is CATSRAGEREDNEQFF.

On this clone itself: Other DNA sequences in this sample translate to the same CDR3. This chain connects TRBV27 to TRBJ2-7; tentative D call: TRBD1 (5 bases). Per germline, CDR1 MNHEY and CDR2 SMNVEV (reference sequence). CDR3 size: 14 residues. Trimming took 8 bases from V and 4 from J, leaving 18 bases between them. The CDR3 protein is CASSVKDTLYEQYF. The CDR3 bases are TGTGCCAGCTCCGTAAAGGACACACTTTACGAGCAGTACTTC.

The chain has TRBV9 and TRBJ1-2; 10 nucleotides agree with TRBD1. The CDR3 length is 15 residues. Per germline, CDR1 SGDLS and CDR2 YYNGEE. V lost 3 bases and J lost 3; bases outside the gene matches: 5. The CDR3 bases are TGTGCCAGCAGCGCCCGGACAGGGGGGGACTATGGCTACACCTTC. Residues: CASSARTGGDYGYTF. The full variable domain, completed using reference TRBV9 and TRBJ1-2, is DSGVTQTPKHLITATGQRVTLRCSPRSGDLSVYWYQQSLDQGLQFLIQYYNGEERAKGNILERFSAQQFPDLHSELNLSSLELGDSALYFCASSARTGGDYGYTFGSGTRLTVV.

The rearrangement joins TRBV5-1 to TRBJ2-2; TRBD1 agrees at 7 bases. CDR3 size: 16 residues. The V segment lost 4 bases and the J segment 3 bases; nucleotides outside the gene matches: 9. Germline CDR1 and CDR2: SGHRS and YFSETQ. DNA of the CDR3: TGCGCCAGCAGCCAGAACAGGGGTGCGGACACCGGGGAGCTGTTTTTT. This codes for CASSQNRGADTGELFF.

CDR3: CASSEVAGEEAFF. As DNA, the CDR3 is TGTGCCAGCAGTGAAGTGGCAGGGGAAGAAGCTTTCTTT. The J gene is TRBJ1-1, the V gene TRBV6-1; D possibly corresponds to TRBD1 (6 bases). The CDR3 loop spans 13 amino acids. Deletions cut 1 base from V and 8 bases from J, with 11 bases between. The V gene's germline CDR1 is MNHNS and CDR2 SASEGT.

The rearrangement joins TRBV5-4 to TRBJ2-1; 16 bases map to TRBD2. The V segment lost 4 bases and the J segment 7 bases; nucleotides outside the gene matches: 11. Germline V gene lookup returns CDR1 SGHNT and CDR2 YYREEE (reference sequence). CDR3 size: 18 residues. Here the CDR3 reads CASSPVGGLAGGGNEQFF. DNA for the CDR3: TGTGCCAGCAGCCCTGTTGGGGGACTAGCGGGAGGGGGTAATGAGCAGTTCTTC.

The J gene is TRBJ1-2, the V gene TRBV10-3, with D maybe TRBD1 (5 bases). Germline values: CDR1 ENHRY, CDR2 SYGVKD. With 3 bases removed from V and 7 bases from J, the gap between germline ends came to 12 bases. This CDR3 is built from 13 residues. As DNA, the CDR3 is TGTGCCATCAGTGATTCCCAGGGCCCTGGCTACACCTTC. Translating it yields CAISDSQGPGYTF.